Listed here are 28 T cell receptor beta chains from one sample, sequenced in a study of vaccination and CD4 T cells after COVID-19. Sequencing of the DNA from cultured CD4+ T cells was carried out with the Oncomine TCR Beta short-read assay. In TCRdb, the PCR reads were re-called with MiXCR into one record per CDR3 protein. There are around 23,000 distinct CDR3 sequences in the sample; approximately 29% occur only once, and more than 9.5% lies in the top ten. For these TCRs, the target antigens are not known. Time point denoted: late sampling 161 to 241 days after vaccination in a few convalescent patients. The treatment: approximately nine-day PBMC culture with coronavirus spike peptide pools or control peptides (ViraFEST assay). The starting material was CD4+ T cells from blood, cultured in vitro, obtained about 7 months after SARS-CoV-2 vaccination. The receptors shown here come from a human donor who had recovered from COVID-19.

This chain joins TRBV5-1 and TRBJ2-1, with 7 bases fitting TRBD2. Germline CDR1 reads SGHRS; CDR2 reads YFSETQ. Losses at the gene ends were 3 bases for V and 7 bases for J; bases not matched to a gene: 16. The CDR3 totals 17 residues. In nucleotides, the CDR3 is TGCGCCAGCAGCTCGATCTACGGGACTACTCAGGGAAATGAGCAGTTCTTC. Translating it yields CASSSIYGTTQGNEQFF.

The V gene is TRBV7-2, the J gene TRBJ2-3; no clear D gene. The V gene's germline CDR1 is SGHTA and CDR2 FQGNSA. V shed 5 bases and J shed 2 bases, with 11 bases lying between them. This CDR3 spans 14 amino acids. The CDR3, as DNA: TGTGCCAGCAGCCCTGATTTACCCACAGATACGCAGTATTTT. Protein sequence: CASSPDLPTDTQYF.

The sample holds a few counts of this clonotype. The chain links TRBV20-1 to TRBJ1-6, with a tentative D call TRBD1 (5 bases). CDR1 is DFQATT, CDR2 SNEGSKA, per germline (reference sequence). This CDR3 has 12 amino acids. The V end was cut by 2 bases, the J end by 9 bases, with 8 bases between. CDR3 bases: TGCAGTGCTAGATCGGGGGGTTCACCCCTCCACTTT. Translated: CSARSGGSPLHF.

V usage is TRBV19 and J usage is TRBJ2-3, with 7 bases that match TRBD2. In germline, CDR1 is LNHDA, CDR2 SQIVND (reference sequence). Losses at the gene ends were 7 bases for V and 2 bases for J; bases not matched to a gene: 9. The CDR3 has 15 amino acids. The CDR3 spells CASTTGGGNTDTQYF. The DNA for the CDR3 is TGTGCCAGTACCACCGGGGGAGGGAACACAGATACGCAGTATTTT.

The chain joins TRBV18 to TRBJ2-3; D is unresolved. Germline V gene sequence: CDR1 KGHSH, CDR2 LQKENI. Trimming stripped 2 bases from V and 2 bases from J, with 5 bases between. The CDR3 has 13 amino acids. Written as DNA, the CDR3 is TGTGCCAGCTCACCAAGCACCACAGATACGCAGTATTTT. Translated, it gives CASSPSTTDTQYF.

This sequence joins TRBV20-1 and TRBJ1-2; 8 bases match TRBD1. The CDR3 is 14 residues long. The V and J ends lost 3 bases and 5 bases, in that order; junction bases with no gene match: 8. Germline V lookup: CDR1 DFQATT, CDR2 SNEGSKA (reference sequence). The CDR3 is CSARETGVGYGYTF. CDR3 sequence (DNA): TGCAGTGCTAGGGAGACAGGGGTAGGGTATGGCTACACCTTC.

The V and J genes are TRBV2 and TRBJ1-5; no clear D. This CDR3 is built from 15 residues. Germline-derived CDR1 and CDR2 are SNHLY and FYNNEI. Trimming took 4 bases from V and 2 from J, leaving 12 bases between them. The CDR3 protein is CASSVRLIGNQPQHF. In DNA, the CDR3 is TGTGCCAGCAGTGTCCGGTTAATAGGCAATCAGCCCCAGCATTTT.

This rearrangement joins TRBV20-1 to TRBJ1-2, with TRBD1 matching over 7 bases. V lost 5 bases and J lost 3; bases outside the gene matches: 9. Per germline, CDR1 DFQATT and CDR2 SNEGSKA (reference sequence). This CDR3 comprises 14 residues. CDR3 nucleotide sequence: TGCAGTGCTTTGGCTAACAGGGGATACTATGGCTACACCTTC. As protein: CSALANRGYYGYTF.

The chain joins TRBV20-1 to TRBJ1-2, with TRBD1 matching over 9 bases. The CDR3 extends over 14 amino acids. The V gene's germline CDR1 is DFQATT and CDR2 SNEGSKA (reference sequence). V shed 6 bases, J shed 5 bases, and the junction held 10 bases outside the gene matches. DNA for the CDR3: TGCAGTGCATATGGACAGGGGAACGGGTATGGCTACACCTTC. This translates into CSAYGQGNGYGYTF.

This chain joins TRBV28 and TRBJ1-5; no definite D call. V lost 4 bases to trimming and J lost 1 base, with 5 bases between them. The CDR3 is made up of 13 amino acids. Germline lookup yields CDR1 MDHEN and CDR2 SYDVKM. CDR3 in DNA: TGTGCCAGCAGTTCCCCCAGCAATCAGCCCCAGCATTTT. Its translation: CASSSPSNQPQHF.

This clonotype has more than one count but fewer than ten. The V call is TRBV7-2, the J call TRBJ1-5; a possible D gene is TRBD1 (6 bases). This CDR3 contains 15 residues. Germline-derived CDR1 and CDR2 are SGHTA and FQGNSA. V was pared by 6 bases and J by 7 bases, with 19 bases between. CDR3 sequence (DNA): TGTGCCAGCAGTCTTAGAGGGGGGGTGGACCAGCCCCAGCATTTT. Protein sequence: CASSLRGGVDQPQHF.

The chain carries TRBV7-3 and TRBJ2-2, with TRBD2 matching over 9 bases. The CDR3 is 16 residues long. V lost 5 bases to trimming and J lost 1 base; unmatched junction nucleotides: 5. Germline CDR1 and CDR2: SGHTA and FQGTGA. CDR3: CASSIYSGGNTGELFF. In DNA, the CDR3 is TGTGCCAGCAGCATTTATAGCGGGGGGAACACCGGGGAGCTGTTTTTT.

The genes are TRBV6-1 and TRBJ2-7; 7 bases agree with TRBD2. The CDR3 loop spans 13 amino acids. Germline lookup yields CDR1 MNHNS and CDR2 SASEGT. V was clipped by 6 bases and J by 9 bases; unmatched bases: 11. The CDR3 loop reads CASSPPGLFAQYF. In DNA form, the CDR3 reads TGTGCCAGCAGCCCCCCGGGACTATTCGCGCAGTACTTC.

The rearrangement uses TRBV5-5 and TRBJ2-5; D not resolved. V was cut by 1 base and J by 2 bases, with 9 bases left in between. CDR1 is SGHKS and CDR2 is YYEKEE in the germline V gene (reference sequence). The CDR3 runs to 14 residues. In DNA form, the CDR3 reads TGTGCCAGCAGCTTGACCGCTGGGCAAGAGACCCAGTACTTC. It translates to CASSLTAGQETQYF.

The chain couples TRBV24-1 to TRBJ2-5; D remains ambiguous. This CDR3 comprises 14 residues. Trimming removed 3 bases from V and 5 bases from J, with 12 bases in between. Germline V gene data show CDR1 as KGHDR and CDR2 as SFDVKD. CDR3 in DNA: TGTGCCACCAGTGATACCTACGATGGGGAGACCCAGTACTTC. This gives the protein CATSDTYDGETQYF.

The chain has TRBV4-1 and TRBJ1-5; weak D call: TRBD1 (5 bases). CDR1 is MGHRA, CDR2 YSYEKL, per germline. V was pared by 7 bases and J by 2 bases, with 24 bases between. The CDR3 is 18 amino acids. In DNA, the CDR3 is TGCGCCAGCACTCCGGGGGACTTTTTGATTGGGGGCAATCAGCCCCAGCATTTT. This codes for CASTPGDFLIGGNQPQHF.

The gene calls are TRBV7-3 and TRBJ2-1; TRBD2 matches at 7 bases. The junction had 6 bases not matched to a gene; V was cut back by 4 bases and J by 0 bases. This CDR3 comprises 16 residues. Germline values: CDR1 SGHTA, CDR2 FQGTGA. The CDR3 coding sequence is TGTGCCAGCAGCTCGCTGGGAGGGGCCTCCTACAATGAGCAGTTCTTC. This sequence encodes CASSSLGGASYNEQFF.

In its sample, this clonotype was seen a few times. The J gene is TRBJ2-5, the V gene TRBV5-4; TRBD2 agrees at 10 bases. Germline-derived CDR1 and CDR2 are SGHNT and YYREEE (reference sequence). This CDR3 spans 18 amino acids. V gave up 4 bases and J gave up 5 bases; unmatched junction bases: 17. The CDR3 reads CASSTASGGYPPRETQYF. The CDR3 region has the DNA TGTGCCAGCAGCACCGCTAGCGGGGGTTACCCTCCTCGGGAGACCCAGTACTTC.

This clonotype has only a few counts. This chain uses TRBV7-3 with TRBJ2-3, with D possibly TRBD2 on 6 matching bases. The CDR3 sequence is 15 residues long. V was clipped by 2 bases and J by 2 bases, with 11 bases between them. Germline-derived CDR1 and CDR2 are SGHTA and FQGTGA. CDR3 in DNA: TGTGCCAGCAGCTTACTGGGACTCTACACAGATACGCAGTATTTT. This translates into CASSLLGLYTDTQYF.

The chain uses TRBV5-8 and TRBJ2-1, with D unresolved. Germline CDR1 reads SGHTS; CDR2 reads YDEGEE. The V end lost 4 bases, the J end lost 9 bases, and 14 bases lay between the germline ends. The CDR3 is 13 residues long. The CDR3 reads CASSDDTTGEQFF. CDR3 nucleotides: TGTGCCAGCAGCGATGACACCACGGGTGAGCAGTTCTTC.

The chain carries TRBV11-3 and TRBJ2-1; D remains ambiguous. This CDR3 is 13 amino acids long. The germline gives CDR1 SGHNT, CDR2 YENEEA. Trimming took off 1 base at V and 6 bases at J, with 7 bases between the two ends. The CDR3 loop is CASSLVRGNEQFF. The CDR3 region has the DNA TGTGCCAGCAGCTTAGTTCGCGGCAATGAGCAGTTCTTC.

The CDR3 loop is CASRPRQNNYGYTF. CDR3 nucleotide sequence: TGTGCCAGCAGGCCCCGACAAAATAACTATGGCTACACCTTC. The chain employs TRBV6-1 and TRBJ1-2; D gene uncertain. V shed 6 bases and J shed 1 base, with 12 bases lying between them. The length of the CDR3 is 14 residues. CDR1 is MNHNS, CDR2 SASEGT, per germline.

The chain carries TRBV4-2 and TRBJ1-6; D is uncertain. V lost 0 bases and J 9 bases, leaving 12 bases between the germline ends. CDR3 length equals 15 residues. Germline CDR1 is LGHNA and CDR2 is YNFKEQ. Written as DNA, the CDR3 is TGTGCCAGCAGCCAAGATGGAGGGTCAGGTTCACCCCTCCACTTT. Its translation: CASSQDGGSGSPLHF.

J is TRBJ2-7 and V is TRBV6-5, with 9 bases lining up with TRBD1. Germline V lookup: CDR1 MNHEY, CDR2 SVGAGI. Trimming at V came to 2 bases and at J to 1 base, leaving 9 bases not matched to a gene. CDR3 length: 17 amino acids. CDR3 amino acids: CASSYERPGTGSYEQYF. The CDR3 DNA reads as TGTGCCAGCAGTTACGAACGCCCAGGGACAGGGTCCTACGAGCAGTACTTC.

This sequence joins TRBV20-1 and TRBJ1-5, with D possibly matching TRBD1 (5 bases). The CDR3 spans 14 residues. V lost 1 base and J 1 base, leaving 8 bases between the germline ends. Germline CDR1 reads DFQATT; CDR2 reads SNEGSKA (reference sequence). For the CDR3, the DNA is TGCAGTGCTAGAGTGCAGGGAAGCAATCAGCCCCAGCATTTT. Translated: CSARVQGSNQPQHF.

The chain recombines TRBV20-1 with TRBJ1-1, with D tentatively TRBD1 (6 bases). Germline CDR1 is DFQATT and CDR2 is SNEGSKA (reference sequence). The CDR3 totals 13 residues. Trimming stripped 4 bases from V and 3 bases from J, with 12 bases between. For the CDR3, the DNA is TGCAGTGCTAAACCAGGGGCGGACACTGAAGCTTTCTTT. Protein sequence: CSAKPGADTEAFF.

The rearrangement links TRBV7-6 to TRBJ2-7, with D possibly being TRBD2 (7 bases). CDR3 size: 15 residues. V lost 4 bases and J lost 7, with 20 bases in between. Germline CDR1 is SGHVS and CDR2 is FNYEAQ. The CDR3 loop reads CASSWGGTKTEEQYF. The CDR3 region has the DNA TGTGCCAGCAGCTGGGGGGGGACAAAGACGGAAGAGCAGTACTTC.

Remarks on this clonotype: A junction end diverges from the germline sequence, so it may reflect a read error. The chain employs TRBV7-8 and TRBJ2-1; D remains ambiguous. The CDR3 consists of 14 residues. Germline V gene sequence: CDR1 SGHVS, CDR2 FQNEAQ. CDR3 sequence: CTSSLARTLIEQFF. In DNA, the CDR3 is TGTACCAGCAGCTTAGCTAGAACTTTGATCGAGCAGTTCTTC.